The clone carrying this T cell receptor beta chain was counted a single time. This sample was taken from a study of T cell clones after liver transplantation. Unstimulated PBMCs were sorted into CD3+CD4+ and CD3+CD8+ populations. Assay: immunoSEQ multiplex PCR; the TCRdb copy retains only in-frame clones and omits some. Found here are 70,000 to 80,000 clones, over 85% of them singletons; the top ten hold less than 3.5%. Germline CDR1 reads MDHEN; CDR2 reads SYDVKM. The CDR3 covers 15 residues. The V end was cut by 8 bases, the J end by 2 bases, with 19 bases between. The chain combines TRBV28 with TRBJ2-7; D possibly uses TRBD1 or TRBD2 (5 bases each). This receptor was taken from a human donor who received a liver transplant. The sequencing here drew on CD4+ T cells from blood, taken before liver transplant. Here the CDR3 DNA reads TGTGCCAGCCTTGGGGCGGGCCAAGGGGCCTACGAGCAGTACTTC. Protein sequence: CASLGAGQGAYEQYF.